The source of this T cell receptor (beta chain) is a study of T cell responses to AZD1222 COVID-19 vaccine (dated by TCRdb to the early 2020s). Study-level background: AZD1222 recipients with second doses at about 4 weeks or about 12 weeks were pooled, because spike-specific TCR depth and breadth did not differ between schedules. Trial participants were enrolled into age subgroups of 18-55, 56-69 and 70-plus years, which contained about 150, 28 and 57 TCR-sequenced participants, respectively. A total of about 250 trial participants underwent TCR sequencing, of whom roughly 210 had received two doses of AZD1222 and approximately 25 had received two doses of the MenACWY control vaccine. Findings and caveats that apply to the study as a whole: In the small 56-69-year group, the increase in depth fell short of significance, most likely because of low power. Reportedly, almost half of the unique spike-specific TCRs recognized epitopes lying outside the regions that are mutated in the B.1.351 and B.1.1.7 variants. Conclusions about previously exposed vaccinees are limited, since just five or six AZD1222 recipients were seropositive for SARS-CoV-2 at baseline. Because no day 14 peak-response samples were available, repertoires were characterized only after the peak T cell response. Most participants were white British and females outnumbered males, and the authors suggested that clonal diversity may have been underestimated. CD4 TCRs associated with the vaccine covered the entire spike protein, and the dominant responses were in regions 160-218 and 743-854. After two AZD1222 doses, spike-specific TCR breadth and depth were significantly higher than at day 0 and than in MenACWY recipients.

The CDR3 regions of human TCRbeta chains were analyzed by immunosequencing. For the original study's pipeline: Repertoire TCRs were checked for matches against a reference library of SARS-CoV-2-specific TCRs that had been generated using the MIRA antigen-specificity platform. Breadth was defined as the fraction of unique TCRs that were SARS-CoV-2-associated. Depth was defined as the fraction of total T cells that were SARS-CoV-2-associated. Using the MIRA data, every spike-specific TCR was mapped to the spike region that the TCR reacted to and assigned to either a CD4 or a CD8 class. Log10-transformed breadth and depth values were compared by one-way ANOVA with Sidak's multiple comparisons tests. TCRdb took over this immuneACCESS table, retaining in-frame rearrangements with V and J assigned. Such tables are incomplete; in checked studies, under half of the missing clones stem from an unresolved V gene, and the remainder is unexplained. The V and J calls and clone size are taken from that table; D and trimming were inferred from the DNA. The sample data list about 190,000 clones, and about nine tenths of these were observed just once. Jointly, the top ten make up roughly 0.99% of the sample.

In the paper's terms, the time point label means: baseline before first vaccination. Vaccinee samples were obtained from the UK trials COV001 and COV002, which included a single-blind randomized controlled phase 2/3 trial of AZD1222 (ChAdOx1 nCoV-19) in healthy adults. Trial participant PBMC samples were collected at day 0 and day 28 after the second dose for TCRbeta chain sequencing. V is trimmed back by 1 base and J by 3 bases, and the junction contains 6 bases that no gene match accounts for. Including cysteine and phenylalanine, the CDR3 has 15 amino acids. The sequence is cut down to CDR3 DNA, 45 bases in frame from base 1. CDR1 and CDR2, per the germline V gene, are SGHTS and YDEGEE. With respect to this clone: Its antigen is not yet known. No base quality information exists; no much larger clone differs at one position.

Sequencing was performed on peripheral blood, taken on day 0 of AZD1222 vaccination. The TCR originated in an adult in good health. The sequence joins TRBV5-8 to TRBJ1-1; 7 bases in between match TRBD1. The CDR3 here reads CASSLQQGEDTEAFF. The sequenced DNA: TGTGCCAGCAGCTTGCAGCAGGGGGAGGACACTGAAGCTTTCTTT. Supplemented by the reference TRBV5-8 and TRBJ1-1 proteins around the CDR3, the complete variable domain is EAGVTQSPTHLIKTRGQQATLRCSPISGHTSVYWYQQALGLGLQFLLWYDEGEERNRGNFPPRFSGRQFPNYSSELNVNALELEDSALYLCASSLQQGEDTEAFFGQGTRLTVV.